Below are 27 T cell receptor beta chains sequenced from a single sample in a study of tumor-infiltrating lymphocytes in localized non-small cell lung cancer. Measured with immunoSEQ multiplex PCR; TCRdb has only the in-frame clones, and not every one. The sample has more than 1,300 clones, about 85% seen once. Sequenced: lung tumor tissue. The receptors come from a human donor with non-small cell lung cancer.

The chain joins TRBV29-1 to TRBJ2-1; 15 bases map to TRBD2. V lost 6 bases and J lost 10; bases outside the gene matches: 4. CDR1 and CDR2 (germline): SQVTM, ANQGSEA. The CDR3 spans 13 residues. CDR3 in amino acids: CSVQGLAGGEQFF. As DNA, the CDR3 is TGCAGCGTCCAGGGACTAGCGGGAGGCGAGCAGTTCTTC.

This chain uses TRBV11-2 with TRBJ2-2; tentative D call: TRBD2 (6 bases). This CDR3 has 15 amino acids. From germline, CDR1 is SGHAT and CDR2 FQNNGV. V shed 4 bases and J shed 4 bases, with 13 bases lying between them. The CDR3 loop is CASSSALAPTGELFF. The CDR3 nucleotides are TGTGCCAGCAGCTCCGCTCTAGCGCCCACCGGGGAGCTGTTTTTT.

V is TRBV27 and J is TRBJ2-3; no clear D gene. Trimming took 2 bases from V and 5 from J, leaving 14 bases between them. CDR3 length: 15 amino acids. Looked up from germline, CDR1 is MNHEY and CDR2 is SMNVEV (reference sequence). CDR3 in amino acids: CASSLIIGRRDTQYF. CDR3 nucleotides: TGTGCCAGCAGTTTAATTATAGGAAGGAGAGATACGCAGTATTTT.

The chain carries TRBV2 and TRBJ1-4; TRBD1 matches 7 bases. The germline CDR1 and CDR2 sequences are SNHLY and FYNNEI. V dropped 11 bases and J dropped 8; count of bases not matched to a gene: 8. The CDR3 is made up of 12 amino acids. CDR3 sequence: CAGRTGWEKLFF. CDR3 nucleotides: TGTGCCGGGAGGACAGGATGGGAAAAACTGTTTTTT.

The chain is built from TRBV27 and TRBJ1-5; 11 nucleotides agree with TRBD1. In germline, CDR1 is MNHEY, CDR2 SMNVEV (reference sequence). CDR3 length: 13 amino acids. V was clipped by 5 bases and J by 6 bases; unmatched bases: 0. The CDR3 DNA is TGTGCCAGCAGTGGGACAGGGGGTCAGCCCCAGCATTTT. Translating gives CASSGTGGQPQHF.

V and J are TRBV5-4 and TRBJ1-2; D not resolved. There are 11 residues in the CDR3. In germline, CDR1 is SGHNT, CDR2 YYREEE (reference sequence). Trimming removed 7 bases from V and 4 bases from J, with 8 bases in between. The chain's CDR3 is CASLKTYGYTF. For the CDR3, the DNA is TGTGCCAGCCTCAAGACCTATGGCTACACCTTC.

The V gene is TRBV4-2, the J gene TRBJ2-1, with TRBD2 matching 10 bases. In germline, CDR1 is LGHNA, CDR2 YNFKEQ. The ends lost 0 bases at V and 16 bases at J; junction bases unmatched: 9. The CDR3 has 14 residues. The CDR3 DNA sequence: TGTGCCAGCAGCCAAGAACTAGCGGGGTCCTTAACCTTCTTC. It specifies CASSQELAGSLTFF.

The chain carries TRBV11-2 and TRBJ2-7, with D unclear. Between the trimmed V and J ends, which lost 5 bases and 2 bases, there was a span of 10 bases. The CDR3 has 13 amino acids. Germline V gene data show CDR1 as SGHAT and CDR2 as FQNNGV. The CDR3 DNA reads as TGTGCCAGCAGCCAGACGTATACCTACGAGCAGTACTTC. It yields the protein CASSQTYTYEQYF.

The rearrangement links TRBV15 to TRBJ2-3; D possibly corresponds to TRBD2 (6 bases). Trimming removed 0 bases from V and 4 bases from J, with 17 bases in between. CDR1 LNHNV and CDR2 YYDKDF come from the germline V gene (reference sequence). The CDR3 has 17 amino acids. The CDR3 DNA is TGTGCCACCAGCAGAGATTCCGGGGGTTGGGACTCAGATACGCAGTATTTT. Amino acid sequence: CATSRDSGGWDSDTQYF.

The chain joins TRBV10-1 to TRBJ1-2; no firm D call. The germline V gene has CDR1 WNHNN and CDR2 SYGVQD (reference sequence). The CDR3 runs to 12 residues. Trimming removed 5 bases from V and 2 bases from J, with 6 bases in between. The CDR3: CASSPDNYGYTF. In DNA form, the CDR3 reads TGCGCCAGCAGTCCAGACAACTATGGCTACACCTTC.

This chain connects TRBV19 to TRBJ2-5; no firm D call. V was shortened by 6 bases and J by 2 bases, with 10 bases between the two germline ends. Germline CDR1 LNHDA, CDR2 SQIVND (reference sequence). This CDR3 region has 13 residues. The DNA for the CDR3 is TGTGCCAGTAGGACTCCGCTACAAGAGACCCAGTACTTC. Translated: CASRTPLQETQYF.

DNA for the CDR3: TGCGCCAGCAGGTCCGGCCCGCACAGCAATCAGCCCCAGCATTTT. Residues: CASRSGPHSNQPQHF. The V call is TRBV5-1, the J call TRBJ1-5, with D uncertain. The germline gives CDR1 SGHRS, CDR2 YFSETQ. Trimming shortened V by 5 bases and J by 1 base, and 13 bases separated the two germline ends. This CDR3 contains 15 residues.

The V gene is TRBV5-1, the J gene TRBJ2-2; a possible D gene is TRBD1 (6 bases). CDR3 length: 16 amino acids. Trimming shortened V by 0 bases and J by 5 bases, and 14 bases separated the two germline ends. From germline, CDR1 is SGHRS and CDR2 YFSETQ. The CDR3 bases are TGCGCCAGCAGCTTGGGTCAGGCTACAGGGACCGGGGAGCTGTTTTTT. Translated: CASSLGQATGTGELFF.

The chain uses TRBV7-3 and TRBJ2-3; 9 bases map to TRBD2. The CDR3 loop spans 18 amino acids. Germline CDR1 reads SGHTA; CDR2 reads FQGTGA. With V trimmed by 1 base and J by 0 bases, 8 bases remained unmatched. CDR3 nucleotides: TGTGCCAGCAGCTTAAAGGCGCGGGCGGGGGGGAGCACAGATACGCAGTATTTT. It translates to CASSLKARAGGSTDTQYF.

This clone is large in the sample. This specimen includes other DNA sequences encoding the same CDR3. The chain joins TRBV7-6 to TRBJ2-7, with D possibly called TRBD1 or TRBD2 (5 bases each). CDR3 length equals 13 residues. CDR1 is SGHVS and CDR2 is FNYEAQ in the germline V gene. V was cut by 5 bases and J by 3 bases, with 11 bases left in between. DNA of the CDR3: TGTGCCAGCAGCCCGGGACCTAACTACGAGCAGTACTTC. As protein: CASSPGPNYEQYF.

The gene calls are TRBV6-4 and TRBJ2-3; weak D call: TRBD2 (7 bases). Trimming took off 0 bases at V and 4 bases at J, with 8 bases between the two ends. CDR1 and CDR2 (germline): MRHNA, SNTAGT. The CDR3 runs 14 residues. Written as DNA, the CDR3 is TGTGCCAGCAGTGACTCGGGGGGGCCAGATACGCAGTATTTT. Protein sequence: CASSDSGGPDTQYF.

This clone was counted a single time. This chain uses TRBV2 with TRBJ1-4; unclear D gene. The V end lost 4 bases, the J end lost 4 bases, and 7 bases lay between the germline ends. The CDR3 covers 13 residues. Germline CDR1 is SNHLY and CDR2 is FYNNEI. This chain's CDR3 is CASSVGLNEKLFF. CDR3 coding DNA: TGTGCCAGCAGTGTTGGTCTTAATGAAAAACTGTTTTTT.

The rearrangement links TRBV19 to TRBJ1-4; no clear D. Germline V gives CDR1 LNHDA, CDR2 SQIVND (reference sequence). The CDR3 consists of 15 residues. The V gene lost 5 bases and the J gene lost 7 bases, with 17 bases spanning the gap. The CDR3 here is CASSAEVGRFEKLFF. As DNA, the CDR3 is TGTGCCAGTAGTGCAGAAGTGGGGAGGTTTGAAAAACTGTTTTTT. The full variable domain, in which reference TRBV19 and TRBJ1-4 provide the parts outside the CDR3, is DGGITQSPKYLFRKEGQNVTLSCEQNLNHDAMYWYRQDPGQGLRLIYYSQIVNDFQKGDIAEGYSVSREKKESFPLTVTSAQKNPTAFYLCASSAEVGRFEKLFFGSGTQLSVL.

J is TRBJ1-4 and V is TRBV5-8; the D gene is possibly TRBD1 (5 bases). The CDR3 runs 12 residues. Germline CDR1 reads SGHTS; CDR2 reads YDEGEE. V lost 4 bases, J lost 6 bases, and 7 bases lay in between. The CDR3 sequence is CASSRDDEKLFF. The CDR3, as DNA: TGTGCCAGCAGCAGGGACGATGAAAAACTGTTTTTT.

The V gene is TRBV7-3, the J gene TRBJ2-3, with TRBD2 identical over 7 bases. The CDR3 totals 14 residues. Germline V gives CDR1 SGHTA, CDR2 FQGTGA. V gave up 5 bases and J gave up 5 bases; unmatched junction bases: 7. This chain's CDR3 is CASSPGLGQDTQYF. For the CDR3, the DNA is TGTGCCAGCAGCCCCGGACTAGGACAAGATACGCAGTATTTT.

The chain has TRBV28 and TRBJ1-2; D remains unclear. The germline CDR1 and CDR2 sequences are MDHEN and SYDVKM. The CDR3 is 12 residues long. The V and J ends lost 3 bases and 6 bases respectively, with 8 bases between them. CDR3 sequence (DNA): TGTGCCAGCAGTTTTGGCGGAGATGGCTACACCTTC. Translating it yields CASSFGGDGYTF.

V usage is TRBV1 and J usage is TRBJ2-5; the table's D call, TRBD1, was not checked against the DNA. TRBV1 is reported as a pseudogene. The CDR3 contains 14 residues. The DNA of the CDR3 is TGCACCAGCAGACCCTACAGGGAACAAGAGACCCAGTACTTC. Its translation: CTSRPYREQETQYF.

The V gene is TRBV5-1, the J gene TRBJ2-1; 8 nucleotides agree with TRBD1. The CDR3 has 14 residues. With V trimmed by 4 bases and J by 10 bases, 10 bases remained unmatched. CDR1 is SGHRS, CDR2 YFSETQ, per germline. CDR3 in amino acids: CASSGTGTGAEQFF. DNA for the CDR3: TGCGCCAGCAGCGGAACAGGGACAGGAGCAGAGCAGTTCTTC.

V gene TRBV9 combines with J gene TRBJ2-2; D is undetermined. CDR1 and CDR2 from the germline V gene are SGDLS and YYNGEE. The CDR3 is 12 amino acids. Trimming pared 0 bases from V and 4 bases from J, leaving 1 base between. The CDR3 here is CASSVVTGELFF. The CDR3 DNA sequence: TGTGCCAGCAGCGTAGTCACCGGGGAGCTGTTTTTT. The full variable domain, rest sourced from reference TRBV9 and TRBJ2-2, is DSGVTQTPKHLITATGQRVTLRCSPRSGDLSVYWYQQSLDQGLQFLIQYYNGEERAKGNILERFSAQQFPDLHSELNLSSLELGDSALYFCASSVVTGELFFGEGSRLTVL.

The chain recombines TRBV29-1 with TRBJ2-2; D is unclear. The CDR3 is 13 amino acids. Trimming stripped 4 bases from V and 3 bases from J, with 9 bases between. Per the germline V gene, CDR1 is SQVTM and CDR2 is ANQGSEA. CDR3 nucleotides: TGCAGCGTTGGACCACCGGACACCGGGGAGCTGTTTTTT. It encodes CSVGPPDTGELFF.

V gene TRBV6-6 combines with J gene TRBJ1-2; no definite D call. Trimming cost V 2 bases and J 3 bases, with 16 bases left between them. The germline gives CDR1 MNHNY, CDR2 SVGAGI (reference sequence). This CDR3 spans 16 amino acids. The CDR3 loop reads CASSYPLVMRDYGYTF. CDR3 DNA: TGTGCCAGCAGTTACCCCCTGGTTATGAGGGACTATGGCTACACCTTC.

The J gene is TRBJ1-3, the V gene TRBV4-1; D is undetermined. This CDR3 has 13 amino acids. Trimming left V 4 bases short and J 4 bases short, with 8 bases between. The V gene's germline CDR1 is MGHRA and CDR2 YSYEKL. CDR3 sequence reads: CASSPEIGNTIYF. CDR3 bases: TGCGCCAGCAGCCCAGAAATAGGAAACACCATATATTTT.